This TCR beta chain was documented in a study of human T cells and chemical hapten exposure. Indicated time point: patch test 3, about 24 weeks after DPC sensitization. Treatment indicated: therapeutic diphenylcyclopropenone sensitization with weekly scalp DPC. There are a few counts of this clonotype. Its specificity is not known. TCRdb re-called the RACE reads through MiXCR, storing one row per CDR3 protein. The sample includes about 92,000 distinct CDR3 sequences, roughly 11% seen only once; the top ten take more than 1%. Study-wide results and limits: Having alopecia, the donors may differ immunologically from healthy people.

Sequenced material: whole blood, taken in connection with sensitization to the hapten diphenylcyclopropenone (DPC). The receptor was derived from a woman in her 30s with alopecia areata. Some clones in this sample may be carry-over from other donors' samples.

This CDR3 is CATQQGTATGELFF. DNA for the CDR3: TGTGCCACCCAACAAGGGACCGCGACCGGGGAGCTGTTTTTT. The rearrangement uses TRBV24-1 and TRBJ2-2, with D possibly being TRBD1 or TRBD2 (5 bases each). The CDR3 sequence is 14 residues long. The V end lost 9 bases, the J end lost 5 bases, and 15 bases lay between the germline ends. Germline-derived CDR1 and CDR2 are KGHDR and SFDVKD.